The subject of this entry is one T cell receptor beta chain. How the authors handled the data: By means of reference gene primer amplification, nucleated cell counts were estimated. Generated by immunoSEQ multiplex PCR, the TCRdb table keeps only in-frame clones and is missing some. V and J calls and clone size are as listed in that table; D and trimming were resolved from the DNA. The sample yields 200,000 to 300,000 clones, about 91% seen once. Looked up from germline, CDR1 is SGHVS and CDR2 is FNYEAQ. The CDR3 contains 15 residues. V was clipped by 6 bases and J by 0 bases, with 14 bases between them. Participants' own reports of clinical history determined their cohort assignment. This sample is part of a study of blood T cell repertoires in COVID-19. For the study at large: From the United States, Italy and Spain came samples of acute and convalescent COVID-19. PBMCs, B-cell-depleted T cells, or T cells were the source of the cDNA or gDNA that made up the material.

The clonotype was recovered from a woman in her 40s with acute COVID-19. The V gene is TRBV7-6, the J gene TRBJ1-1, with D unresolved. Sequenced sample: PBMCs or T cells enriched from blood (not recorded which). CDR3: CASRQNLRMNTEAFF. CDR3 nucleotide sequence: TGTGCCAGCAGACAAAATCTGAGGATGAACACTGAAGCTTTCTTT.